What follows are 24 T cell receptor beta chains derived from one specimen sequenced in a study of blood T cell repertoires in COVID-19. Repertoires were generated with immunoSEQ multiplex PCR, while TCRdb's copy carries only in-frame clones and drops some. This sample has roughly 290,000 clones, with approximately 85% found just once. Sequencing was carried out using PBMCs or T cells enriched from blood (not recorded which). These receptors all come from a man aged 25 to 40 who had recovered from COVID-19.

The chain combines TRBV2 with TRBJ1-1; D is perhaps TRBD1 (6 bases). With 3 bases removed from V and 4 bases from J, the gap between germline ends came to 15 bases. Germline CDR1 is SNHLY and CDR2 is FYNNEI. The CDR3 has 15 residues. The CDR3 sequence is CASSELAGASTEAFF. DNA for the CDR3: TGTGCCAGCAGTGAGTTGGCGGGGGCGAGCACTGAAGCTTTCTTT.

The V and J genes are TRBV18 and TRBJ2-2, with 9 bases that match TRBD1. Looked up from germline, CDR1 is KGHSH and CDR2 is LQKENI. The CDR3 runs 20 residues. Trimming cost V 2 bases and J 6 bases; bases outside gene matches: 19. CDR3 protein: CASSPTPFSPGQGGPGELFF. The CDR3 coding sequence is TGTGCCAGCTCACCAACCCCCTTCTCCCCGGGACAGGGAGGACCCGGGGAGCTGTTTTTT.

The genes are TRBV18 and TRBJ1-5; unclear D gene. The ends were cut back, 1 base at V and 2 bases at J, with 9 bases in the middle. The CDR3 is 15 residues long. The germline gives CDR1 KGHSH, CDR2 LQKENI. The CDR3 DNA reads TGTGCCAGCTCACCACTGGGCGACGGCAATCAGCCCCAGCATTTT. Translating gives CASSPLGDGNQPQHF.

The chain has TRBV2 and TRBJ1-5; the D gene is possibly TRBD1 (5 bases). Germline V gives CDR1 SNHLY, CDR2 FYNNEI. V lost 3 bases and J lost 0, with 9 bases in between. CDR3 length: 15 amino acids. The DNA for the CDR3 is TGTGCCAGCAGTGATTCACAGGTTAGCAATCAGCCCCAGCATTTT. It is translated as CASSDSQVSNQPQHF. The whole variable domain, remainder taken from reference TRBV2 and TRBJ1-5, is EPEVTQTPSHQVTQMGQEVILRCVPISNHLYFYWYRQILGQKVEFLVSFYNNEISEKSEIFDDQFSVERPDGSNFTLKIRSTKLEDSAMYFCASSDSQVSNQPQHFGDGTRLSIL.

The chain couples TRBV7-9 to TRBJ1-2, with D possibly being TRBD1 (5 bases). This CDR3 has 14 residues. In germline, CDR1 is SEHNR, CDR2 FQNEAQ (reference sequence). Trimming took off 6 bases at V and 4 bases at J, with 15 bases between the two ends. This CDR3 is CASRGPPGGYGYTF. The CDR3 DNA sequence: TGTGCCAGCAGAGGACCTCCCGGGGGCTATGGCTACACCTTC.

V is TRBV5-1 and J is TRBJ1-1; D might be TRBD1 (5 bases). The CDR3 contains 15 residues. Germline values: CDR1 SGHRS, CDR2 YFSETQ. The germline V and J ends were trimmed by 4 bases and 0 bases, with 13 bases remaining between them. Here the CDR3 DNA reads TGCGCCAGCAGCCAACAGGAGAAACTGAACACTGAAGCTTTCTTT. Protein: CASSQQEKLNTEAFF.

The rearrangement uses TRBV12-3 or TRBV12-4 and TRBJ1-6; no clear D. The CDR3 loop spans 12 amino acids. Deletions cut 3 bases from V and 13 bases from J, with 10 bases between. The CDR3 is CASSFAAAPLHF. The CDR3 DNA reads TGTGCCAGCAGTTTCGCAGCGGCGCCCCTCCACTTT.

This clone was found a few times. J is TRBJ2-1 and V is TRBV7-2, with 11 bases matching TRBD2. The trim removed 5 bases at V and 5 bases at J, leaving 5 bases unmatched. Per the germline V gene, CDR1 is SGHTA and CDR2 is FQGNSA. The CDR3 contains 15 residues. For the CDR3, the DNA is TGTGCCAGCAGCCTCGGACTAGCGGGCAACAATGAGCAGTTCTTC. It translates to CASSLGLAGNNEQFF.

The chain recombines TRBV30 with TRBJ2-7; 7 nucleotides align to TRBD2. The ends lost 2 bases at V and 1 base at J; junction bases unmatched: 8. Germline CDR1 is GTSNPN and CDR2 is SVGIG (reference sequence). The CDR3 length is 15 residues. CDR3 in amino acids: CAWSPWGLPSYEQYF. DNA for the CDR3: TGTGCCTGGAGTCCCTGGGGACTACCTTCCTACGAGCAGTACTTC.

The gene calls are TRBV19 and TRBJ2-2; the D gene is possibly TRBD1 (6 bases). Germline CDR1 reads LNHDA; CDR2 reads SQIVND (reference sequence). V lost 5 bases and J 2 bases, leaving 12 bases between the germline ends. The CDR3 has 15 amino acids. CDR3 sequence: CASSLRTANTGELFF. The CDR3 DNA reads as TGTGCCAGTAGTCTAAGGACAGCAAACACCGGGGAGCTGTTTTTT.

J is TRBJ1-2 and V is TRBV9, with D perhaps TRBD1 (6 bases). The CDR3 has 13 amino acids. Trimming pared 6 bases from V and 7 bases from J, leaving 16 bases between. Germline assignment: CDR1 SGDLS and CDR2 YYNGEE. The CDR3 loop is CASTGGGALGYTF. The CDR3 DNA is TGTGCCAGCACCGGCGGGGGGGCGCTTGGCTACACCTTC.

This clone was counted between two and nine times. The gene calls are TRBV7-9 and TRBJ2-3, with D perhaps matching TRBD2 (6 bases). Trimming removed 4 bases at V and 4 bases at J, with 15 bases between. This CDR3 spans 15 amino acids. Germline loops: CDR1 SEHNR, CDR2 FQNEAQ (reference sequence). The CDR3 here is CASSSTGTSADTQYF. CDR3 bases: TGTGCCAGCAGCTCTACCGGGACTTCGGCAGATACGCAGTATTTT.

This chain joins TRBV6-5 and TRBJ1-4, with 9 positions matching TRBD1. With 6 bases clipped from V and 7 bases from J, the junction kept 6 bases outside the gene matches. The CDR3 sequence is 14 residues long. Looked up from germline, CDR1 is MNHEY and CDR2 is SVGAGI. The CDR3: CASRGRTGAEKLFF. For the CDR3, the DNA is TGTGCCAGCAGAGGGCGGACAGGGGCTGAAAAACTGTTTTTT.

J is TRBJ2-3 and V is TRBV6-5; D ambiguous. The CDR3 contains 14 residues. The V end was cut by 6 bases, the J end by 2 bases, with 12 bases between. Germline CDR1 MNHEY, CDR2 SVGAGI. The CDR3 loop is CASRILPHTDTQYF. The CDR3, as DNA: TGTGCCAGCAGAATCCTGCCACACACAGATACGCAGTATTTT.

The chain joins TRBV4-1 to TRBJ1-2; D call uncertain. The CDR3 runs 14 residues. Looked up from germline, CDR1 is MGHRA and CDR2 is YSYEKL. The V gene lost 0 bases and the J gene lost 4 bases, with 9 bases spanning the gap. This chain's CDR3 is CASSQEPGTYGYTF. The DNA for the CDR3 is TGCGCCAGCAGCCAAGAGCCGGGTACCTATGGCTACACCTTC.

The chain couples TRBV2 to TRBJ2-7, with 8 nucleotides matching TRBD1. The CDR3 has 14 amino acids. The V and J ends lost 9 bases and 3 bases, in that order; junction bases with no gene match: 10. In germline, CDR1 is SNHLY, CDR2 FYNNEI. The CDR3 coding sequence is TGTGCCAGTAATCCAGGGGGCGCTGGCTACGAGCAGTACTTC. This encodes CASNPGGAGYEQYF. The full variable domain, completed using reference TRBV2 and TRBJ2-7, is EPEVTQTPSHQVTQMGQEVILRCVPISNHLYFYWYRQILGQKVEFLVSFYNNEISEKSEIFDDQFSVERPDGSNFTLKIRSTKLEDSAMYFCASNPGGAGYEQYFGPGTRLTVT.

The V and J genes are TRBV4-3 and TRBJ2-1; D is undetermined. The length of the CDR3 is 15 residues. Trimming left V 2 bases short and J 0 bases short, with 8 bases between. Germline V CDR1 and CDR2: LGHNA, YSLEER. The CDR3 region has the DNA TGCGCCAGCAGCCAACTAATAAGCTCCTACAATGAGCAGTTCTTC. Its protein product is CASSQLISSYNEQFF.

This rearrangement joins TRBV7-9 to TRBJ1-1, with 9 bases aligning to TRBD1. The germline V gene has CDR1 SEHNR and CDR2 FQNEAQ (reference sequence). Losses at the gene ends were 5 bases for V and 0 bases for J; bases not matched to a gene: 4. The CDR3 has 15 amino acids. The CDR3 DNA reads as TGTGCCAGCAGCCGACAGGGGGGCATGAACACTGAAGCTTTCTTT. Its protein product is CASSRQGGMNTEAFF.

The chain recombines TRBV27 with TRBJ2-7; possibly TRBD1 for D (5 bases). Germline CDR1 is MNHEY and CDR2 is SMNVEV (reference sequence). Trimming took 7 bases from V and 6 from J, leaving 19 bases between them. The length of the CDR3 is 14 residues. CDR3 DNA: TGTGCCAGCAAAGGGGCAGGATCGCCTCTCGAGCAGTACTTC. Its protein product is CASKGAGSPLEQYF.

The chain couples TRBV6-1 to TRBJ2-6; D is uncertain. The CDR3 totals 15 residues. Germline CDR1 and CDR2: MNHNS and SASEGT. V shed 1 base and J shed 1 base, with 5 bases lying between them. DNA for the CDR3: TGTGCCAGCAGTGAAGTCTCGTCTGGGGCCAACGTCCTGACTTTC. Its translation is CASSEVSSGANVLTF.

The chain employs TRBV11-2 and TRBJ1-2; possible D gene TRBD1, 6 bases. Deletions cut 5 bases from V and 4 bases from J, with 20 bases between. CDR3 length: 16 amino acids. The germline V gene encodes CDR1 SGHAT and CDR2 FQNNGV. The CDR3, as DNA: TGTGCCAGCAGCCAACTAGGGGGGGTACAGAGCTATGGCTACACCTTC. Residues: CASSQLGGVQSYGYTF.

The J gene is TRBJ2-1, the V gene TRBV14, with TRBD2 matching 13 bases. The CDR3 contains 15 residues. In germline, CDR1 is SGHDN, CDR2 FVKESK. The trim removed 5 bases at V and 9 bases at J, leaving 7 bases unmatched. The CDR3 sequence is CASSLLAGGHTEQFF. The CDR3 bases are TGTGCCAGCAGCTTACTAGCGGGGGGGCATACTGAGCAGTTCTTC.

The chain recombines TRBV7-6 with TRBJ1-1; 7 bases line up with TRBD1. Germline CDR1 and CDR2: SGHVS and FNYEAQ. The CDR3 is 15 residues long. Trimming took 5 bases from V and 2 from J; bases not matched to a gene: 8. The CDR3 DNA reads TGTGCCAGCAGCCACCGACAGGGCCTAAACACTGAAGCTTTCTTT. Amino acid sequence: CASSHRQGLNTEAFF.

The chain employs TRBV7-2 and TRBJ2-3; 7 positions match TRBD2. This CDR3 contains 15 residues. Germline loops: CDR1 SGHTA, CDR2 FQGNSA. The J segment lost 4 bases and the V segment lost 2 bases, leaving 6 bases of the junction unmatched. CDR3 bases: TGTGCCAGCAGCTTATGGGAGCGGGGACCAGATACGCAGTATTTT. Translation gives CASSLWERGPDTQYF.